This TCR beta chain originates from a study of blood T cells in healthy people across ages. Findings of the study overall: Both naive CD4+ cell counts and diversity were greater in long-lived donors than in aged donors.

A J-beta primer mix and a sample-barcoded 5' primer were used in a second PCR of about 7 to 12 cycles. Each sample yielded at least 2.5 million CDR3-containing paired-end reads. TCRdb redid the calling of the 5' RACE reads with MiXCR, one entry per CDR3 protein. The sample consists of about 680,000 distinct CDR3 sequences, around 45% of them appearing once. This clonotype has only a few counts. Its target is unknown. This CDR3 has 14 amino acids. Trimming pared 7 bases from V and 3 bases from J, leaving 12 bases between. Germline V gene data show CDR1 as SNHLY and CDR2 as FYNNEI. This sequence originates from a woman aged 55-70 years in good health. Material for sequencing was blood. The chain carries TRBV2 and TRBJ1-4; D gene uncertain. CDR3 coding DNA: TGTGCCAGCAAGGAGGAGTCGGCTAATGAAAAACTGTTTTTT. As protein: CASKEESANEKLFF.